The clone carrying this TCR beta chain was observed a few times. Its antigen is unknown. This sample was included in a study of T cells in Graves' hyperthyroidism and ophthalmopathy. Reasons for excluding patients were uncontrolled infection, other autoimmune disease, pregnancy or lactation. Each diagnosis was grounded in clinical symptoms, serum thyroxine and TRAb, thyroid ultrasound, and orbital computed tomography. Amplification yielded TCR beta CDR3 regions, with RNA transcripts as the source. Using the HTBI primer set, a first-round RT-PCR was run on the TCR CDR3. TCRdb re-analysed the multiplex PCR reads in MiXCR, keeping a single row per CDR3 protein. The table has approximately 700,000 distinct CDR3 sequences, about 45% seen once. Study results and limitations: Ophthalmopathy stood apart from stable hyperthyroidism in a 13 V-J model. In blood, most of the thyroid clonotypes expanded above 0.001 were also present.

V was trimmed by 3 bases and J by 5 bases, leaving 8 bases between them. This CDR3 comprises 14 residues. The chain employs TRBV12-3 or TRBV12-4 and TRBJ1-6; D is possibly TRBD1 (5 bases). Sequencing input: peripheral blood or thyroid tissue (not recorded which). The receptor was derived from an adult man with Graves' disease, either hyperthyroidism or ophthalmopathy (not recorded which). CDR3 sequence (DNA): TGTGCCAGCAGTTTTTCCAGGGATAATTCACCCCTCCACTTT. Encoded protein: CASSFSRDNSPLHF.